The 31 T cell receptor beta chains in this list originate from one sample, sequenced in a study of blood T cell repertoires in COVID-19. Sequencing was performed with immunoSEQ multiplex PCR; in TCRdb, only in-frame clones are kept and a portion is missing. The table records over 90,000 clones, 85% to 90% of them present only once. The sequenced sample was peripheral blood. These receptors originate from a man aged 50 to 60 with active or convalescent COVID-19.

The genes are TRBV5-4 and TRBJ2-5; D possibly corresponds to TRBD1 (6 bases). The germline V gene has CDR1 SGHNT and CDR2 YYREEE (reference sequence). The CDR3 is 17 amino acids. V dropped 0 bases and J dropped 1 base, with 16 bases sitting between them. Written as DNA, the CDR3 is TGTGCCAGCAGCTTGGATCCACTACCAGGGGCCCAAGAGACCCAGTACTTC. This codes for CASSLDPLPGAQETQYF.

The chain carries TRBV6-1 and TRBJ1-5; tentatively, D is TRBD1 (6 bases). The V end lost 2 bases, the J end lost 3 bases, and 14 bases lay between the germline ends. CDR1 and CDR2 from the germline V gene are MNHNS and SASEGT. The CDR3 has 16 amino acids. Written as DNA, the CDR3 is TGTGCCAGCAGTGAATTCCGGGCAGGGGACAATCAGCCCCAGCATTTT. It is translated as CASSEFRAGDNQPQHF.

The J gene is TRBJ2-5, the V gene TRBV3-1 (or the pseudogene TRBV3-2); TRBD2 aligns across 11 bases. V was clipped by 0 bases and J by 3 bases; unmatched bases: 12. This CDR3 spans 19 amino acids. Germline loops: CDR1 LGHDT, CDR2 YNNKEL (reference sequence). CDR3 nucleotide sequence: TGTGCCAGCAGCCAAGAGAGGCTAGCGGGGGGCCATAAAAAAGAGACCCAGTACTTC. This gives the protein CASSQERLAGGHKKETQYF.

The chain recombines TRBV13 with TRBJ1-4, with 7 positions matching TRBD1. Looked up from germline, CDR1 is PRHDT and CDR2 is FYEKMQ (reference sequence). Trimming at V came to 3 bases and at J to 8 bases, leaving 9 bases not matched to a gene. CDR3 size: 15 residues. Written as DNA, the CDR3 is TGTGCCAGCAGCTTTGGCGGGACAGAGGGGGAAAAACTGTTTTTT. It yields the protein CASSFGGTEGEKLFF.

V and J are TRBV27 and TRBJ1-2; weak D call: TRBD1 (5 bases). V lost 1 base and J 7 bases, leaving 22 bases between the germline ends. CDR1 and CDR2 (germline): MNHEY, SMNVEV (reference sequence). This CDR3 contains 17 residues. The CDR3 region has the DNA TGTGCCAGCAGTTTATGGGGGAGGGGCAGTGAGAGGATTGGCTACACCTTC. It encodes CASSLWGRGSERIGYTF.

The CDR3 DNA reads as TGCAGCGCCAACCTAGCGGGGGGCTCCTACAATGAGCAGTTCTTC. This codes for CSANLAGGSYNEQFF. V is TRBV29-1 and J is TRBJ2-1; 11 positions match TRBD2. CDR3 size: 15 residues. Germline-derived CDR1 and CDR2 are SQVTM and ANQGSEA. With V trimmed by 7 bases and J by 0 bases, 5 bases remained unmatched.

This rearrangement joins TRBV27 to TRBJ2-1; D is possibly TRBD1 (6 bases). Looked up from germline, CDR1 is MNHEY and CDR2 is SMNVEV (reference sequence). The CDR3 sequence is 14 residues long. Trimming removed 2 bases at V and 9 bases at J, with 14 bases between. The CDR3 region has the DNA TGTGCCAGCAGTTTAAAGCCAGGGGCCGCTGAGCAGTTCTTC. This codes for CASSLKPGAAEQFF.

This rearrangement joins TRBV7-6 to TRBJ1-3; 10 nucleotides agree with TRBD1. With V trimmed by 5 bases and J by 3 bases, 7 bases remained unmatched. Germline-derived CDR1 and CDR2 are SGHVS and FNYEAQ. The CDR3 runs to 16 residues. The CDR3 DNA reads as TGTGCCAGCAGCAGTACCGGGACAGGGGTTGGAAACACCATATATTTT. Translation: CASSSTGTGVGNTIYF.

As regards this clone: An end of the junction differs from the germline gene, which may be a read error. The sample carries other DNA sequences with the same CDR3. The CDR3 DNA reads TGTGCCAGCAGGACAACTAGCGCGTCTTCCTACGAGCAATACTTC. Protein sequence: CASRTTSASSYEQYF. The chain has TRBV28 and TRBJ2-7, with 7 positions matching TRBD2. This CDR3 is built from 15 residues. Germline loops: CDR1 MDHEN, CDR2 SYDVKM.

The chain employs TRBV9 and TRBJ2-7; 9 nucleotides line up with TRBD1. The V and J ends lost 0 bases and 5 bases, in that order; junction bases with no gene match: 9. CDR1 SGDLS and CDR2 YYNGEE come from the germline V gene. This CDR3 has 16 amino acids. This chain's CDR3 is CASSVGSGQGIDEQYF. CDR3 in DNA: TGTGCCAGCAGCGTAGGGTCGGGACAGGGCATAGACGAGCAGTACTTC.

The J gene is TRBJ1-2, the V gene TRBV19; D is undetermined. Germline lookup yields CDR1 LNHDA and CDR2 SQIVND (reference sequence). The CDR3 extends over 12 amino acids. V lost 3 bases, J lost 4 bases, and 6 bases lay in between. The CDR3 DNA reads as TGTGCCAGTAGTATGGGCATCTATGGCTACACCTTC. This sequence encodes CASSMGIYGYTF. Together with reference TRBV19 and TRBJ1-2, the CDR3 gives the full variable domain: DGGITQSPKYLFRKEGQNVTLSCEQNLNHDAMYWYRQDPGQGLRLIYYSQIVNDFQKGDIAEGYSVSREKKESFPLTVTSAQKNPTAFYLCASSMGIYGYTFGSGTRLTVV.

This CDR3 is CASSVGDRAGGNTIYF. The CDR3 nucleotides read TGTGCCAGCAGCGTGGGGGACAGGGCGGGTGGAAACACCATATATTTT. This chain links TRBV9 with TRBJ1-3; 9 bases are shared with TRBD1. Germline V gene sequence: CDR1 SGDLS, CDR2 YYNGEE. V was pared by 2 bases and J by 3 bases, with 6 bases of the junction left unmatched. This CDR3 is 16 amino acids long.

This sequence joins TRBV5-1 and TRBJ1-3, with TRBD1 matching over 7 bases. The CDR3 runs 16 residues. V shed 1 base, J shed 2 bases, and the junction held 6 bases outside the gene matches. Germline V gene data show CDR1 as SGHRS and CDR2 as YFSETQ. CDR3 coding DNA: TGCGCCAGCAGCTTGTTCCAGGGGGTTACTGGAAACACCATATATTTT. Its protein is CASSLFQGVTGNTIYF. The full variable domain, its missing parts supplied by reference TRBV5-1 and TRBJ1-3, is KAGVTQTPRYLIKTRGQQVTLSCSPISGHRSVSWYQQTPGQGLQFLFEYFSETQRNKGNFPGRFSGRQFSNSRSEMNVSTLELGDSALYLCASSLFQGVTGNTIYFGEGSWLTVV.

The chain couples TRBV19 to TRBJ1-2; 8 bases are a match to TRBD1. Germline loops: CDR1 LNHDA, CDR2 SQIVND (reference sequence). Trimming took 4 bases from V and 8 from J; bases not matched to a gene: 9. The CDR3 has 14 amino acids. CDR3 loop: CASSTGTGSIGYTF. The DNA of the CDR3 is TGTGCCAGTAGTACCGGGACAGGTTCGATAGGCTACACCTTC.

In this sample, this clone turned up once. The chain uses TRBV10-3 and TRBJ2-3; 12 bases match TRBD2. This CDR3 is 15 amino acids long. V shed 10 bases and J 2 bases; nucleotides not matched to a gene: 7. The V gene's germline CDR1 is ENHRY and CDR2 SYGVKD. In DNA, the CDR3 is TGTGCCACCACACTAGCGGGGGGCGACACAGATACGCAGTATTTT. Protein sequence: CATTLAGGDTDTQYF.

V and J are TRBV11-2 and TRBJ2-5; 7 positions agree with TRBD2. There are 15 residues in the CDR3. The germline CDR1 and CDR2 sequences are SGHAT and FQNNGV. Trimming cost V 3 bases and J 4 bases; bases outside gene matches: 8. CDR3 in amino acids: CASSFGGSGGETQYF. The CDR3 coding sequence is TGTGCCAGCAGCTTCGGGGGGTCGGGGGGAGAGACCCAGTACTTC.

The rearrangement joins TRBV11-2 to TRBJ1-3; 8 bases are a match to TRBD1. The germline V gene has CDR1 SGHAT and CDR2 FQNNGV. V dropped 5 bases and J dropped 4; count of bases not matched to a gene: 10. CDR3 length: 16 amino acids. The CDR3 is CASSLLRTGLGNTIYF. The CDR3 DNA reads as TGTGCCAGCAGCCTACTCCGGACAGGGTTGGGAAACACCATATATTTT.

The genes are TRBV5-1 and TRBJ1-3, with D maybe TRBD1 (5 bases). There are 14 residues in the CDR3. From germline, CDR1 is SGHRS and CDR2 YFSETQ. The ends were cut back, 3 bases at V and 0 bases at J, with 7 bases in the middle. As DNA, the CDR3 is TGCGCCAGCAGCTGGGGGGGCTCTGGAAACACCATATATTTT. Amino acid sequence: CASSWGGSGNTIYF.

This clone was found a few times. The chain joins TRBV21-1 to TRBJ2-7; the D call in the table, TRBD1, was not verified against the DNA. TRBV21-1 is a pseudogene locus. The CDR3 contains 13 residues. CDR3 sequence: CASKLTDLGEQYV. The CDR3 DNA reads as TGTGCCAGCAAGTTGACAGATTTGGGGGAGCAGTACGTC.

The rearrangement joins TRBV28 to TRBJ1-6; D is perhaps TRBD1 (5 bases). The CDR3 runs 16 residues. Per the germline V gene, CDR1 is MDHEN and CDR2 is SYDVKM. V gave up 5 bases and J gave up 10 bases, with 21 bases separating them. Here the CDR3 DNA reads TGTGCCAGCAGTGGTACAGGAGCACCTTTTGGATCACCCCTCCACTTT. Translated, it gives CASSGTGAPFGSPLHF. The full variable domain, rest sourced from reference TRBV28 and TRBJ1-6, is DVKVTQSSRYLVKRTGEKVFLECVQDMDHENMFWYRQDPGLGLRLIYFSYDVKMKEKGDIPEGYSVSREKKERFSLILESASTNQTSMYLCASSGTGAPFGSPLHFGNGTRLTVT.

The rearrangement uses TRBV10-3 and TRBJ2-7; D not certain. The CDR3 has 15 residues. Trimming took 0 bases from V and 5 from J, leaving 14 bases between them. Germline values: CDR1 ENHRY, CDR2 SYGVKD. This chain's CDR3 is CAISESYLESHEQYF. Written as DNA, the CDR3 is TGTGCCATCAGTGAGTCGTATCTAGAATCCCACGAGCAGTACTTC.

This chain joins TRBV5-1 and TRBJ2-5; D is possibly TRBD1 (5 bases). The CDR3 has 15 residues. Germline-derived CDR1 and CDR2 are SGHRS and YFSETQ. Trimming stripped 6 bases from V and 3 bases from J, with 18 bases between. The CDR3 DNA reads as TGCGCCAGCACGAAACCGGAACAGGAGAAAGAGACCCAGTACTTC. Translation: CASTKPEQEKETQYF.

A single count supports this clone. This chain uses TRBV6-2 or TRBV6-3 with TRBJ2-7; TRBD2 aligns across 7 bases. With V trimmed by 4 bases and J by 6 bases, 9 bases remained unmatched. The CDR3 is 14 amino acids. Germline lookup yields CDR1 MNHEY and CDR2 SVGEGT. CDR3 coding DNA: TGTGCCAGCAGTTCCCCAGGGCGGGGGAGCGAGCAGTACTTC. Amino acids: CASSSPGRGSEQYF.

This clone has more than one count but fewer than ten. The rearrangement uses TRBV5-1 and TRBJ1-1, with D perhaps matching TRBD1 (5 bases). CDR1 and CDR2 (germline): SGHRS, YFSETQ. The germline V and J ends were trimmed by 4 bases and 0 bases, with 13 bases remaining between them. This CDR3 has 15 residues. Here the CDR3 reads CASSGLGGVNTEAFF. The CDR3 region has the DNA TGCGCCAGCAGCGGTTTGGGAGGGGTGAACACTGAAGCTTTCTTT.

The CDR3 is CASSLDLNTEAFF. DNA of the CDR3: TGTGCCAGCAGCTTAGACTTGAACACTGAAGCTTTCTTT. The chain has TRBV11-2 and TRBJ1-1, with D uncertain. Per the germline V gene, CDR1 is SGHAT and CDR2 is FQNNGV. With 0 bases removed from V and 0 bases from J, the gap between germline ends came to 2 bases. The CDR3 contains 13 residues.

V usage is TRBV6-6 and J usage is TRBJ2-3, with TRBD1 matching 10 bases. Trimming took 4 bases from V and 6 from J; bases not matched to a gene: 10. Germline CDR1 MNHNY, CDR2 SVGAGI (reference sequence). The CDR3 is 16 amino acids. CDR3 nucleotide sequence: TGTGCCAGCAGTTTCGCGGACAGGGGGTATTCGGATACGCAGTATTTT. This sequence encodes CASSFADRGYSDTQYF.

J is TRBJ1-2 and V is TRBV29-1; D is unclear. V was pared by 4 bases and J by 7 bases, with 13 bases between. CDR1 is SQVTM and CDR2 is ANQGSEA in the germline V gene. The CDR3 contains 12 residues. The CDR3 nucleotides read TGCAGCGTTGTTGGGAGCGGACTTGGCTACACCTTC. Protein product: CSVVGSGLGYTF.

The CDR3 DNA sequence: TGTGCCAGCAGCCATGGGGCTGGGTACGAGCAGTACTTC. This sequence encodes CASSHGAGYEQYF. This chain joins TRBV3-1 (or the pseudogene TRBV3-2) and TRBJ2-7; the D gene is possibly TRBD1 (5 bases). Trimming left V 3 bases short and J 4 bases short, with 10 bases between. This CDR3 region has 13 residues. CDR1 and CDR2 from the germline V gene are LGHDT and YNNKEL (reference sequence).

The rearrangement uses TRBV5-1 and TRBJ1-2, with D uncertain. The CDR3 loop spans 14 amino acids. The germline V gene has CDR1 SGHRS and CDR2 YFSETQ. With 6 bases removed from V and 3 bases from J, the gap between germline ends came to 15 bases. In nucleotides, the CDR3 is TGCGCCAGCAACCTCGCAGGAAACGACTATGGCTACACCTTC. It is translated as CASNLAGNDYGYTF. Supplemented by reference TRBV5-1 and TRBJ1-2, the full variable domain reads KAGVTQTPRYLIKTRGQQVTLSCSPISGHRSVSWYQQTPGQGLQFLFEYFSETQRNKGNFPGRFSGRQFSNSRSEMNVSTLELGDSALYLCASNLAGNDYGYTFGSGTRLTVV.

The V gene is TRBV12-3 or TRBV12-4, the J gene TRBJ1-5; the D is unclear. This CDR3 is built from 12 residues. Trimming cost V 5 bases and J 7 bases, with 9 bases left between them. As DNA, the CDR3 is TGTGCCAGCAGTCCTCTAGACCAGCCCCAGCATTTT. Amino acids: CASSPLDQPQHF.

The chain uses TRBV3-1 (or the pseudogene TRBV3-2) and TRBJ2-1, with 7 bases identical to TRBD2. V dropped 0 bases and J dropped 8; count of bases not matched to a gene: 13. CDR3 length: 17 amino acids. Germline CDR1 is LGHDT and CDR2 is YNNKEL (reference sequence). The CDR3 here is CASSQDLGGGSGDEQFF. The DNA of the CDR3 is TGTGCCAGCAGCCAAGATCTTGGGGGAGGGAGCGGCGATGAGCAGTTCTTC.